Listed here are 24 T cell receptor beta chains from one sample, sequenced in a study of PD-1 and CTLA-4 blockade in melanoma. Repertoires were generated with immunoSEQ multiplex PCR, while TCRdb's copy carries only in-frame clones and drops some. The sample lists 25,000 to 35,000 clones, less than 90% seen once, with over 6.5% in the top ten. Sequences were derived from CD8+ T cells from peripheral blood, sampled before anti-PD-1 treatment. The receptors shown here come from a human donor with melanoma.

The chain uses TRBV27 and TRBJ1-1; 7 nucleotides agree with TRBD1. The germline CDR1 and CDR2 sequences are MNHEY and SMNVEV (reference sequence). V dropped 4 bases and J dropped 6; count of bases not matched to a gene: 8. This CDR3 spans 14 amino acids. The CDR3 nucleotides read TGTGCCAGCAGTTCCCGAGACAGGGTTGCTGAAGCTTTCTTT. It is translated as CASSSRDRVAEAFF.

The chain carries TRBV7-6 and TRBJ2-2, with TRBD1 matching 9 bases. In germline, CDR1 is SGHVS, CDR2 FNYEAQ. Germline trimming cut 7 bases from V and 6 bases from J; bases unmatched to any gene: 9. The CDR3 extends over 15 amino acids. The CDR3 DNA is TGTGCCAGCACGGGTGGGACAGGGAAGGCCGGGGAGCTGTTTTTT. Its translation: CASTGGTGKAGELFF.

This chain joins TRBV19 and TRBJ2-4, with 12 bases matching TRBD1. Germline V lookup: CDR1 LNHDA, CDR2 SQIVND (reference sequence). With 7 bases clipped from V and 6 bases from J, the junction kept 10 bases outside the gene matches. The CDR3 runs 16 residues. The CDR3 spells CASIGPGQGAGNIQYF. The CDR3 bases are TGTGCCAGTATTGGTCCGGGACAGGGGGCAGGAAACATTCAGTACTTC.

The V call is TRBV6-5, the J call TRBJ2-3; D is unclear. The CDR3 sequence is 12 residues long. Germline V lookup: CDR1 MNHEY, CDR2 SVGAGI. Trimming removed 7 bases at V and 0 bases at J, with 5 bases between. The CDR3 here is CASTGSTDTQYF. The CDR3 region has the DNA TGTGCCAGCACGGGCAGCACAGATACGCAGTATTTT.

CDR3 coding DNA: TGTGCCAGCACCACTATCGGCTTTTTGGACACCGGGGAGCTGTTTTTT. This sequence encodes CASTTIGFLDTGELFF. The chain carries TRBV11-2 and TRBJ2-2; D ambiguous. The germline CDR1 and CDR2 sequences are SGHAT and FQNNGV. V lost 7 bases and J lost 3, with 18 bases in between. This CDR3 is 16 amino acids long.

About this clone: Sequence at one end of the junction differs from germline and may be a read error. CDR3 region: CASSVGLAGMYEQFF. Here the CDR3 DNA reads TGTGCTAGCAGTGTCGGACTAGCGGGAATGTATGAGCAGTTCTTC. The rearrangement joins TRBV7-7 to TRBJ2-1, with TRBD2 identical over 12 bases. Per the germline V gene, CDR1 is SSHAT and CDR2 is FNYEAQ (reference sequence). The length of the CDR3 is 15 residues.

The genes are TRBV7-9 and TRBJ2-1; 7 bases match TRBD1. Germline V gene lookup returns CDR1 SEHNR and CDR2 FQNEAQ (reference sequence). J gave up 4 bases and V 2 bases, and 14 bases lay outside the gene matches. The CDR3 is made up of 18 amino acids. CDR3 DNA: TGTGCCAGCAGCTTACAACAGGGGAACCAAGGGCGATACAATGAGCAGTTCTTC. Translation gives CASSLQQGNQGRYNEQFF.

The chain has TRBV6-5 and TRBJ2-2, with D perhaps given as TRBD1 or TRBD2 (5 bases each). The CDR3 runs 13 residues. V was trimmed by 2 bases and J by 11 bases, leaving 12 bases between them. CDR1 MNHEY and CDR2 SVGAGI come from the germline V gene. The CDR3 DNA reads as TGTGCCAGCAGTTACGGGGGTTCGGTTGAGCTGTTTTTT. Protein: CASSYGGSVELFF.

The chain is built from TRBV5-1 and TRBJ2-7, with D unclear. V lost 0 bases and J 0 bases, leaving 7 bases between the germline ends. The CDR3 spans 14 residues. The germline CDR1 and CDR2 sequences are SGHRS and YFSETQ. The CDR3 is CASSLATNSYEQYF. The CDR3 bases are TGCGCCAGCAGCTTGGCCACCAACTCCTACGAGCAGTACTTC.

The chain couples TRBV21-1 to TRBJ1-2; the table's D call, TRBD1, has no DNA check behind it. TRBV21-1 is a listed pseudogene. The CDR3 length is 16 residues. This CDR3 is CASSFQDRGPNYGYTF. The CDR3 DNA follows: TGTGCCAGCAGCTTTCAGGACAGGGGCCCCAACTATGGCTACACCTTC.

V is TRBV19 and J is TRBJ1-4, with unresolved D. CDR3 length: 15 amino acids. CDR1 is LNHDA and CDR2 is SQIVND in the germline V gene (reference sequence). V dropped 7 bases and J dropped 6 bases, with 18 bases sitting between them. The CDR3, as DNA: TGTGCCAGTACCTTATCAACGGGCGACGATGAAAAACTGTTTTTT. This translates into CASTLSTGDDEKLFF.

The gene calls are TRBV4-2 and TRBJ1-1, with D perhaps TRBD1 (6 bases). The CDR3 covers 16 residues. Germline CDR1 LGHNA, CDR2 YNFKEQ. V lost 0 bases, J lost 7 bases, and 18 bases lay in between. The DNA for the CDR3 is TGTGCCAGCAGCCAAGAACGGGCAGGGGTCAGTAGTGAAGCTTTCTTT. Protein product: CASSQERAGVSSEAFF.

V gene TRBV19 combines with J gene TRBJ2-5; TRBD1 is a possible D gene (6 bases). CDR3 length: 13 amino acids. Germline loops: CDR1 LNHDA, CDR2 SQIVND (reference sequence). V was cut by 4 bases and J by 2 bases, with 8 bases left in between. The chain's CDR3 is CASSNREQETQYF. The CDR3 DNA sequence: TGTGCCAGTAGTAACAGGGAGCAAGAGACCCAGTACTTC. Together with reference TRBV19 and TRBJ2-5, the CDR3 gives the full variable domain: DGGITQSPKYLFRKEGQNVTLSCEQNLNHDAMYWYRQDPGQGLRLIYYSQIVNDFQKGDIAEGYSVSREKKESFPLTVTSAQKNPTAFYLCASSNREQETQYFGPGTRLLVL.

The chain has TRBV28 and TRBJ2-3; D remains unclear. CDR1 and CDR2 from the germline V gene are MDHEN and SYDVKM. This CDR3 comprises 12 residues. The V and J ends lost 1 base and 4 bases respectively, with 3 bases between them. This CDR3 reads CASSLYADTQYF. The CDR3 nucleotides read TGTGCCAGCAGTTTATACGCAGATACGCAGTATTTT.

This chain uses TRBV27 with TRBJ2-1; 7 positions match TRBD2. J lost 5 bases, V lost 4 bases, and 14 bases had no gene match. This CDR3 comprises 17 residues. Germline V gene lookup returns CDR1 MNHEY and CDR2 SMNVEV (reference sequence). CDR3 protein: CASSSLGVGLGNNEQFF. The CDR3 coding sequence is TGTGCCAGCAGTTCCTTGGGGGTCGGACTAGGGAACAATGAGCAGTTCTTC.

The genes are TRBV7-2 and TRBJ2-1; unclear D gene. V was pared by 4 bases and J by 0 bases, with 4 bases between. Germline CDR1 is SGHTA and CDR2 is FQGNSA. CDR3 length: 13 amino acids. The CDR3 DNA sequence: TGTGCCAGCAGCTCGAGCTCCTACAATGAGCAGTTCTTC. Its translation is CASSSSSYNEQFF.

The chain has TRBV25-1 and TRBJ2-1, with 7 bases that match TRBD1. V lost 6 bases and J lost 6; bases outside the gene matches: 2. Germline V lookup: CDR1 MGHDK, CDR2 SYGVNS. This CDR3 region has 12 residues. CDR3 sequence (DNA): TGTGCCAGCAGCGGACAGGTCAATGAGCAGTTCTTC. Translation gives CASSGQVNEQFF.

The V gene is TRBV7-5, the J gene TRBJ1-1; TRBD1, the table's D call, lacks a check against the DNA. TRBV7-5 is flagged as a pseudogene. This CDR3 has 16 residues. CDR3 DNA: TGTGCCAGAAGCCCGCAGGGGCAGCACAAGAACACTGAAGCTTTCTTT. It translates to CARSPQGQHKNTEAFF.

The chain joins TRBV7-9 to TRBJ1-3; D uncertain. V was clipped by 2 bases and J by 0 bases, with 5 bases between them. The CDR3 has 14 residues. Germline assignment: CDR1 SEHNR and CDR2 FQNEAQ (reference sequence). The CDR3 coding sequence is TGTGCCAGCAGCTTAATTGACTCTGGAAACACCATATATTTT. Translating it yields CASSLIDSGNTIYF.

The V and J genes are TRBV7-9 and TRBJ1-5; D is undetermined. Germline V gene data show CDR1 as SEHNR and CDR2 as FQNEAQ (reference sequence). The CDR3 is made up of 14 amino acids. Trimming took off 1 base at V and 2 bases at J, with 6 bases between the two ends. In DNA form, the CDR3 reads TGTGCCAGCAGCTTAGGTGGGGGCAATCAGCCCCAGCATTTT. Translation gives CASSLGGGNQPQHF.

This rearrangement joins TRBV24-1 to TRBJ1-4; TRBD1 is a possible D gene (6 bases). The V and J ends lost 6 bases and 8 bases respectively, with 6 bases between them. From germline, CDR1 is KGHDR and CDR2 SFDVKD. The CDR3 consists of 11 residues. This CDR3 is CATSRGEKLFF. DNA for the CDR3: TGTGCCACCAGTAGGGGGGAAAAACTGTTTTTT.

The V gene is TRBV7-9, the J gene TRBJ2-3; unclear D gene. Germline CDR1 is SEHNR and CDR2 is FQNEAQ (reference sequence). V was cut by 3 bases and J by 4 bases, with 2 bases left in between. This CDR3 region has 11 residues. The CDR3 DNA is TGTGCCAGCAGCTTTTCAGATACGCAGTATTTT. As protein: CASSFSDTQYF.

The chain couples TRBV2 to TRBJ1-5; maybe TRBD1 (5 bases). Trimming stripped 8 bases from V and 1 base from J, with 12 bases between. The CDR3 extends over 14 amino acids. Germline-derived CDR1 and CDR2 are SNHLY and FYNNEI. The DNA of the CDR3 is TGTGCCAGCGCGGGGGTTCCCAGCAATCAGCCCCAGCATTTT. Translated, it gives CASAGVPSNQPQHF. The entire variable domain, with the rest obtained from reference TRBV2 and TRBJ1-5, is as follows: EPEVTQTPSHQVTQMGQEVILRCVPISNHLYFYWYRQILGQKVEFLVSFYNNEISEKSEIFDDQFSVERPDGSNFTLKIRSTKLEDSAMYFCASAGVPSNQPQHFGDGTRLSIL.

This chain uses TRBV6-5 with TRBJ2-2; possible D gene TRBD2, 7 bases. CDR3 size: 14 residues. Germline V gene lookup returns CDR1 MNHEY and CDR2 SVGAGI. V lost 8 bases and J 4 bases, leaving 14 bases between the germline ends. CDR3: CASESGTSTGELFF. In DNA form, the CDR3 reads TGTGCCAGCGAAAGCGGGACATCCACCGGGGAGCTGTTTTTT.